These 25 T cell receptor beta chains came from one sample sequenced in a study of T-cell memory formation after mild COVID-19. One entry per CDR3 protein, called by TCRdb with MiXCR from the 5' RACE reads. The sample records 470,000 or so distinct CDR3 sequences, around a quarter being singletons. Input material: PBMCs or a T cell subset sorted from them (not recorded which). The receptor set was obtained from an adult woman who had mild COVID-19 (a few samples of this study predate the infection). Cell type and time point are not known.

This chain connects TRBV4-1 to TRBJ2-1; 12 positions match TRBD2. From germline, CDR1 is MGHRA and CDR2 YSYEKL. J was trimmed by 10 bases and V by 1 base; bases with no gene match: 11. The CDR3 is 17 amino acids. The CDR3 sequence: CASSQVSAGLAGDEQFF. In DNA form, the CDR3 reads TGCGCCAGCAGCCAAGTCTCGGCGGGACTAGCGGGCGACGAGCAGTTCTTC.

The rearrangement uses TRBV7-9 and TRBJ1-1; maybe TRBD1 (6 bases). Germline CDR1 SEHNR, CDR2 FQNEAQ (reference sequence). CDR3 length: 17 residues. The V end lost 5 bases, the J end lost 7 bases, and 26 bases lay between the germline ends. CDR3 bases: TGTGCCAGCAGCCCTGACTCGGGGGCTGGGGTTGGGAGTGAAGCTTTCTTT. Translated: CASSPDSGAGVGSEAFF.

The chain uses TRBV29-1 and TRBJ1-2; D is undetermined. The CDR3 has 11 amino acids. V was cut by 6 bases and J by 5 bases, with 10 bases left in between. Germline loops: CDR1 SQVTM, CDR2 ANQGSEA. The CDR3 loop reads CSVRTDYGYTF. DNA for the CDR3: TGCAGCGTACGGACGGATTATGGCTACACCTTC.

This clonotype has more than one count but fewer than ten. Here the CDR3 DNA reads TGTGCCAGCAGCTTACCGGTTGGGCAGGGCAATGAGCAGTTCTTC. Translated, it gives CASSLPVGQGNEQFF. V and J are TRBV7-9 and TRBJ2-1, with D possibly matching TRBD1 (5 bases). CDR3 size: 15 residues. Trimming took off 2 bases at V and 6 bases at J, with 14 bases between the two ends. The V gene's germline CDR1 is SEHNR and CDR2 FQNEAQ (reference sequence).

The chain joins TRBV20-1 to TRBJ1-1, with D uncertain. In germline, CDR1 is DFQATT, CDR2 SNEGSKA (reference sequence). There are 15 residues in the CDR3. With 3 bases removed from V and 0 bases from J, the gap between germline ends came to 14 bases. This CDR3 is CSARSQPWMNTEAFF. The CDR3 DNA reads as TGCAGTGCTAGGAGTCAGCCGTGGATGAACACTGAAGCTTTCTTT.

The chain has TRBV11-3 and TRBJ2-5; D may match TRBD1 or TRBD2 (7 bases each). The V end lost 5 bases, the J end lost 1 base, and 14 bases lay between the germline ends. Looked up from germline, CDR1 is SGHNT and CDR2 is YENEEA. This CDR3 is 15 amino acids long. The CDR3 loop reads CASSTPGGVQETQYF. CDR3 nucleotides: TGTGCCAGCAGCACCCCAGGGGGGGTCCAAGAGACCCAGTACTTC.

V usage is TRBV4-1 and J usage is TRBJ1-1; no reliable D call. V lost 0 bases and J 5 bases, leaving 13 bases between the germline ends. There are 15 residues in the CDR3. Per germline, CDR1 MGHRA and CDR2 YSYEKL. DNA of the CDR3: TGCGCCAGCAGCCAAGATCGAGGTGCGGGGACTGAAGCTTTCTTT. Translated: CASSQDRGAGTEAFF.

This clonotype has a count of ten or more. This sequence joins TRBV20-1 and TRBJ2-1, with D hard to call. V lost 3 bases and J 8 bases, leaving 8 bases between the germline ends. Germline CDR1 is DFQATT and CDR2 is SNEGSKA (reference sequence). The CDR3 length is 11 residues. In DNA, the CDR3 is TGCAGTGCTAGGGGTGGGGATGAGCAGTTCTTC. Amino acid sequence: CSARGGDEQFF.

This clonotype has only a few counts. The V and J genes are TRBV6-2 or TRBV6-3 and TRBJ1-5; no definite D call. CDR3 length: 15 amino acids. Germline values: CDR1 MNHEY, CDR2 SVGEGT. The germline V and J ends were trimmed by 6 bases and 2 bases, with 14 bases remaining between them. CDR3 bases: TGTGCCAGCAGCTTCCTGGGAATTGGCAATCAGCCCCAGCATTTT. Its protein is CASSFLGIGNQPQHF.

V usage is TRBV6-5 and J usage is TRBJ2-3; TRBD2 matches 8 bases. The CDR3 has 13 amino acids. Germline V gene sequence: CDR1 MNHEY, CDR2 SVGAGI. J gave up 6 bases and V 6 bases, and 5 bases lay outside the gene matches. Here the CDR3 reads CASRPGGGDTQYF. CDR3 bases: TGTGCCAGCAGACCCGGGGGGGGGGATACGCAGTATTTT.

This clonotype appeared many times. This rearrangement joins TRBV6-5 to TRBJ1-2; 9 bases map to TRBD1. The CDR3 runs to 15 residues. V dropped 5 bases and J dropped 7; count of bases not matched to a gene: 11. Germline values: CDR1 MNHEY, CDR2 SVGAGI. CDR3 protein: CASSRGTGKSPGYTF. The DNA for the CDR3 is TGTGCCAGCAGTCGGGGGACAGGGAAAAGTCCTGGCTACACCTTC.

The chain is built from TRBV7-9 and TRBJ2-3; D gene ambiguous. The CDR3 runs to 15 residues. V was clipped by 5 bases and J by 0 bases, with 12 bases between them. From germline, CDR1 is SEHNR and CDR2 FQNEAQ (reference sequence). CDR3 region: CASSPSHTSTDTQYF. The CDR3 bases are TGTGCCAGCAGCCCATCTCATACTAGCACAGATACGCAGTATTTT. Full variable domain (remainder filled in from reference TRBV7-9 and TRBJ2-3): DTGVSQNPRHKITKRGQNVTFRCDPISEHNRLYWYRQTLGQGPEFLTYFQNEAQLEKSRLLSDRFSAERPKGSFSTLEIQRTEQGDSAMYLCASSPSHTSTDTQYFGPGTRLTVL.

This chain uses TRBV20-1 with TRBJ2-7; TRBD1 matches 7 bases. CDR1 DFQATT and CDR2 SNEGSKA come from the germline V gene (reference sequence). CDR3 length: 15 amino acids. V trimming: 0 bases; J trimming: 5 bases; junction bases outside the gene matches: 10. The CDR3 loop is CSARDPTGFFHEQYF. As DNA, the CDR3 is TGCAGTGCTAGAGATCCGACAGGGTTCTTCCACGAGCAGTACTTC.

This clonotype has just a few counts. This chain links TRBV15 with TRBJ1-1; 8 nucleotides align to TRBD1. CDR1 is LNHNV, CDR2 YYDKDF, per germline (reference sequence). J was trimmed by 3 bases and V by 0 bases; bases with no gene match: 3. CDR3 length: 15 residues. CDR3 in DNA: TGTGCCACCAGCAGAGACAGGGGGCCATACACTGAAGCTTTCTTT. It translates to CATSRDRGPYTEAFF.

The V gene is TRBV28, the J gene TRBJ1-5; TRBD1 aligns across 8 bases. The CDR3 is made up of 20 amino acids. CDR1 MDHEN and CDR2 SYDVKM come from the germline V gene. Trimming removed 3 bases from V and 0 bases from J; junction bases left unmatched: 16. The CDR3 DNA follows: TGTGCCAGCAGTTTGTTGGTCGGGCCAGGGGGCGGACATAGCAATCAGCCCCAGCATTTT. Protein sequence: CASSLLVGPGGGHSNQPQHF.

This clonotype was seen a few times. The V gene is TRBV18, the J gene TRBJ1-5; D possibly corresponds to TRBD1 (6 bases). This CDR3 comprises 16 residues. V lost 3 bases and J 10 bases, leaving 22 bases between the germline ends. Germline CDR1 is KGHSH and CDR2 is LQKENI. CDR3 sequence: CASSPERQVVGGPQHF. The CDR3 DNA reads as TGTGCCAGCTCACCGGAGAGACAGGTCGTCGGAGGACCCCAGCATTTT.

The CDR3 loop reads CASSLHSGTVVTDTQYF. The DNA of the CDR3 is TGTGCCAGCAGCTTACATTCTGGGACAGTGGTGACAGATACGCAGTATTTT. This chain connects TRBV7-2 to TRBJ2-3; 7 nucleotides line up with TRBD1. The germline CDR1 and CDR2 sequences are SGHTA and FQGNSA. The CDR3 loop spans 17 amino acids. The J segment lost 3 bases and the V segment lost 2 bases, leaving 11 bases of the junction unmatched.

The chain joins TRBV12-3 or TRBV12-4 to TRBJ1-1; D unresolved. The CDR3 has 15 residues. Trimming pared 4 bases from V and 4 bases from J, leaving 16 bases between. The CDR3 reads CASSSRVGWGTEAFF. CDR3 in DNA: TGTGCCAGCAGTTCTCGGGTGGGGTGGGGCACTGAAGCTTTCTTT.

This clonotype was observed a handful of times. The chain joins TRBV3-1 to TRBJ1-1; TRBD1 agrees at 7 bases. The CDR3 length is 16 residues. Germline values: CDR1 LGHDT, CDR2 YNNKEL (reference sequence). Trimming at V came to 1 base and at J to 4 bases, leaving 9 bases not matched to a gene. The CDR3 DNA sequence: TGTGCCAGCAGCCAAGGGGGAGGGGGCGTAGGCACTGAAGCTTTCTTT. Protein product: CASSQGGGGVGTEAFF.

This chain uses TRBV5-1 with TRBJ1-2, with 8 bases lining up with TRBD1. V lost 4 bases, J lost 0 bases, and 5 bases stayed unmatched. Germline V gene lookup returns CDR1 SGHRS and CDR2 YFSETQ. The CDR3 runs to 15 residues. The chain's CDR3 is CASSEDRAPNYGYTF. The CDR3 DNA is TGCGCCAGCAGCGAGGACAGGGCTCCTAACTATGGCTACACCTTC.

The gene calls are TRBV20-1 and TRBJ2-1; D is ambiguous. The CDR3 runs 14 residues. The germline CDR1 and CDR2 sequences are DFQATT and SNEGSKA (reference sequence). V was pared by 3 bases and J by 7 bases, with 16 bases between. The CDR3 sequence: CSASVGNGLNEQFF. The CDR3 region has the DNA TGCAGTGCTAGTGTAGGGAATGGTTTGAATGAGCAGTTCTTC.

The chain couples TRBV6-5 to TRBJ2-7, with D perhaps given as TRBD1 or TRBD2 (5 bases each). Trimming left V 5 bases short and J 5 bases short, with 16 bases between. Germline V gene sequence: CDR1 MNHEY, CDR2 SVGAGI. The CDR3 spans 14 residues. CDR3 nucleotides: TGTGCCAGCAGTCGCCCGGGACCCGGCCACGAGCAGTACTTC. Translating gives CASSRPGPGHEQYF.

This clonotype was picked up a small number of times. The chain combines TRBV6-5 with TRBJ2-5, with D perhaps TRBD1 (5 bases). The CDR3 consists of 14 residues. Looked up from germline, CDR1 is MNHEY and CDR2 is SVGAGI. V lost 2 bases to trimming and J lost 5 bases, with 12 bases between them. CDR3 sequence reads: CASSYHQGSETQYF. The CDR3 nucleotides read TGTGCCAGCAGTTACCATCAGGGCTCGGAGACCCAGTACTTC.

The chain joins TRBV29-1 to TRBJ2-1; the D gene is possibly TRBD1 (6 bases). The CDR3 totals 14 residues. The V and J ends lost 7 bases and 9 bases respectively, with 22 bases between them. Germline-derived CDR1 and CDR2 are SQVTM and ANQGSEA. CDR3 amino acids: CSASKPIQGGEQFF. The CDR3 bases are TGCAGCGCCTCGAAGCCAATACAGGGCGGTGAGCAGTTCTTC.

The chain combines TRBV7-9 with TRBJ2-1, with TRBD1 matching 9 bases. V lost 2 bases to trimming and J lost 5 bases; unmatched junction nucleotides: 13. The germline CDR1 and CDR2 sequences are SEHNR and FQNEAQ (reference sequence). The CDR3 is 18 amino acids. For the CDR3, the DNA is TGTGCCAGCAGCTTACGTCCCGGGACAGGGTTTGTGGACAATGAGCAGTTCTTC. Translated: CASSLRPGTGFVDNEQFF. Based on the CDR3 plus reference TRBV7-9 and TRBJ2-1, the full variable domain is DTGVSQNPRHKITKRGQNVTFRCDPISEHNRLYWYRQTLGQGPEFLTYFQNEAQLEKSRLLSDRFSAERPKGSFSTLEIQRTEQGDSAMYLCASSLRPGTGFVDNEQFFGPGTRLTVL.